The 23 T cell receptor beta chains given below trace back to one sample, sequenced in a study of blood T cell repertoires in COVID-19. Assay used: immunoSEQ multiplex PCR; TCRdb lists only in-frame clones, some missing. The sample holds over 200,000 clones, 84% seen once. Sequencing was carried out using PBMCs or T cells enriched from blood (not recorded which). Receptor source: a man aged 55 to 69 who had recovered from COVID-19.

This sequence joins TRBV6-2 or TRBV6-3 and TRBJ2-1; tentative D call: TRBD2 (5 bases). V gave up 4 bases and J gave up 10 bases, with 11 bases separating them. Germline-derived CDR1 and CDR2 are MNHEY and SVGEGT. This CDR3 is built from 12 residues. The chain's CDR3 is CASSSTSGEQFF. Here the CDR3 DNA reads TGTGCCAGCAGTTCAACCTCGGGGGAGCAGTTCTTC.

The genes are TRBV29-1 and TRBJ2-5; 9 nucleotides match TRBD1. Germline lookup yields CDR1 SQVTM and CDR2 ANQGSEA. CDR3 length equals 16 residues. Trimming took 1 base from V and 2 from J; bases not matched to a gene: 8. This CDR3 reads CSVEAVYRGRQETQYF. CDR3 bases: TGCAGCGTTGAAGCGGTATACAGGGGGCGTCAAGAGACCCAGTACTTC.

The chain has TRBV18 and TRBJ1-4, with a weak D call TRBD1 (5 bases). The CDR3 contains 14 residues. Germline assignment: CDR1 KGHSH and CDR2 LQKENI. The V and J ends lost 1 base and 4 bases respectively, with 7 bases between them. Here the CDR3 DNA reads TGTGCCAGCTCACCACGGCAGGGTAATGAAAAACTGTTTTTT. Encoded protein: CASSPRQGNEKLFF.

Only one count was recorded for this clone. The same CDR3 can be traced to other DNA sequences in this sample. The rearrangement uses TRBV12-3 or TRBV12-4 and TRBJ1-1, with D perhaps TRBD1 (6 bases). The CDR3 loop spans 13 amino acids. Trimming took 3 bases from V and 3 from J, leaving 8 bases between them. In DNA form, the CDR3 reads TGTGCCAGCAGTTTGGACAGATACACTGAAGCTTTCTTT. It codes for CASSLDRYTEAFF.

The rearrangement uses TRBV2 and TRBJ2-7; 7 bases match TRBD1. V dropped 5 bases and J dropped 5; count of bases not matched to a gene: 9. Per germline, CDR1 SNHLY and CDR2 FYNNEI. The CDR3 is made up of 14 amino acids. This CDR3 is CASSPRTTGDEQYF. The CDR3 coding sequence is TGTGCCAGCAGTCCCAGGACCACAGGGGACGAGCAGTACTTC.

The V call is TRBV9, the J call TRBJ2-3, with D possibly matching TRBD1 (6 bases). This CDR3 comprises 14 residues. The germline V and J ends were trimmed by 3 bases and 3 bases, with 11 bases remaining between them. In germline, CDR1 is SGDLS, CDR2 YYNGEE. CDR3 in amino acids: CASSEDRGTDTQYF. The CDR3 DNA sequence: TGTGCCAGCAGCGAGGACAGAGGTACAGATACGCAGTATTTT.

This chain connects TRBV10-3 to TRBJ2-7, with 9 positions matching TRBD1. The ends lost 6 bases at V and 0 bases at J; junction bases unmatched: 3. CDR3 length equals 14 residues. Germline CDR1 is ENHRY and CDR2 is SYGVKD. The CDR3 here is CAISRDRDSYEQYF. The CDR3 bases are TGTGCCATCAGCCGGGACAGGGACTCCTACGAGCAGTACTTC.

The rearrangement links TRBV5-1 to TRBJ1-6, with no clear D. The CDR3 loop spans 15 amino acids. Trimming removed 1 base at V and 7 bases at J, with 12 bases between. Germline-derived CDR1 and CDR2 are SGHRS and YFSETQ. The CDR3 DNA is TGCGCCAGCAGCTTGACCGGGATTAAAAATTCACCCCTCCACTTT. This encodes CASSLTGIKNSPLHF.

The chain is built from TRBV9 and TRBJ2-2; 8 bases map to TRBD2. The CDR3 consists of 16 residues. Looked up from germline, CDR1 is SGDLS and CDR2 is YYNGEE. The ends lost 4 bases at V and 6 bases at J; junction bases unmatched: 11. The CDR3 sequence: CASSRRTSTRAGELFF. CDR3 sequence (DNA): TGTGCCAGCAGCCGGAGGACTAGCACTCGGGCCGGGGAGCTGTTTTTT.

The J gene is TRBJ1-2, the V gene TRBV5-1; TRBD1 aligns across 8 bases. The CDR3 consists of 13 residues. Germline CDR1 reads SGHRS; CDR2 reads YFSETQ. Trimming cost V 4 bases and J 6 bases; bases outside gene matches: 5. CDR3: CASSNTQGDGYTF. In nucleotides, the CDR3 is TGCGCCAGCAGCAATACACAGGGGGATGGCTACACCTTC.

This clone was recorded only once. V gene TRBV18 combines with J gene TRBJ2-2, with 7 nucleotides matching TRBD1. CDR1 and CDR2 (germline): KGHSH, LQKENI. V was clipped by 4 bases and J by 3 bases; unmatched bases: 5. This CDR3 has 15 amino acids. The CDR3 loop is CASSLETGYTGELFF. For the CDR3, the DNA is TGTGCCAGCTCACTAGAGACAGGGTACACCGGGGAGCTGTTTTTT. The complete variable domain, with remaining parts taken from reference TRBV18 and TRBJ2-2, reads NAGVMQNPRHLVRRRGQEARLRCSPMKGHSHVYWYRQLPEEGLKFMVYLQKENIIDESGMPKERFSAEFPKEGPSILRIQQVVRGDSAAYFCASSLETGYTGELFFGEGSRLTVL.

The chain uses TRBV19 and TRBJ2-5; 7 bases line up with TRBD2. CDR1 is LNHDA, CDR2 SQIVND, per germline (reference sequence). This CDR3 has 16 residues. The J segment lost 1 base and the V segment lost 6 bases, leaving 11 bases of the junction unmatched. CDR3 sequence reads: CASSFLGGEGQETQYF. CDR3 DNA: TGTGCCAGTAGCTTCCTAGGTGGGGAGGGCCAAGAGACCCAGTACTTC. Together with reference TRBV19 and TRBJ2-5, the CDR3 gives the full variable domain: DGGITQSPKYLFRKEGQNVTLSCEQNLNHDAMYWYRQDPGQGLRLIYYSQIVNDFQKGDIAEGYSVSREKKESFPLTVTSAQKNPTAFYLCASSFLGGEGQETQYFGPGTRLLVL.

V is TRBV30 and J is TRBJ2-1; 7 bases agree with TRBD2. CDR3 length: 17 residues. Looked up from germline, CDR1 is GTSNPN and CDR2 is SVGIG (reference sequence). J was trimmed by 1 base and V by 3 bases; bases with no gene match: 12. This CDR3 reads CAWSVLLASGSYNEQFF. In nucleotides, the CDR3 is TGTGCCTGGAGCGTACTCCTAGCTAGCGGATCCTACAATGAGCAGTTCTTC. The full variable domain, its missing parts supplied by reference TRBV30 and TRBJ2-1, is SQTIHQWPATLVQPVGSPLSLECTVEGTSNPNLYWYRQAAGRGLQLLFYSVGIGQISSEVPQNLSASRPQDRQFILSSKKLLLSDSGFYLCAWSVLLASGSYNEQFFGPGTRLTVL.

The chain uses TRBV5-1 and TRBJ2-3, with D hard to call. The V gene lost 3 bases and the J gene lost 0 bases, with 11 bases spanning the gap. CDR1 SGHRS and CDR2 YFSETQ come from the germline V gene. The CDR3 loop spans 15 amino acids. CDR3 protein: CASSSARPSTDTQYF. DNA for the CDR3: TGCGCCAGCAGCTCCGCCAGGCCTAGCACAGATACGCAGTATTTT.

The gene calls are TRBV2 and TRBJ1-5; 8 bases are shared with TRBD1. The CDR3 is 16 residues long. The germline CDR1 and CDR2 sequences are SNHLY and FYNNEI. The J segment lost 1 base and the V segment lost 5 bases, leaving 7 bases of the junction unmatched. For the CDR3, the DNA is TGTGCCAGCAGTCCTAAGACAGGGGCGAGCAATCAGCCCCAGCATTTT. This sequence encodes CASSPKTGASNQPQHF.

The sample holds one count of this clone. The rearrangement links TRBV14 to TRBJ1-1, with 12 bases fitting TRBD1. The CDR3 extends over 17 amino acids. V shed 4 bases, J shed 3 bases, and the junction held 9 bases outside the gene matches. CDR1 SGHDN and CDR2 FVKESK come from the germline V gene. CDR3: CASSPWGQGAVYTEAFF. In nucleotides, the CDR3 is TGTGCCAGCAGCCCTTGGGGACAGGGGGCGGTGTACACTGAAGCTTTCTTT.

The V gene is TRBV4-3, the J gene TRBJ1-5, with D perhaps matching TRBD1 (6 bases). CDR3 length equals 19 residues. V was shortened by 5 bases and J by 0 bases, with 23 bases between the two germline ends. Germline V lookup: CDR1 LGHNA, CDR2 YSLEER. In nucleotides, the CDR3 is TGCGCCAGCAGCGCACAACCGGGACACCCAGGGTATAGCAATCAGCCCCAGCATTTT. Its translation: CASSAQPGHPGYSNQPQHF.

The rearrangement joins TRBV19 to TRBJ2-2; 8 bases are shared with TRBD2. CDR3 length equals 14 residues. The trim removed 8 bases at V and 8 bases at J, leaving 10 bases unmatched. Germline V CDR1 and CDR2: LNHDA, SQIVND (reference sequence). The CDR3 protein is CASEKGAGVGELFF. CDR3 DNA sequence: TGTGCCAGTGAAAAAGGAGCGGGAGTGGGGGAGCTGTTTTTT. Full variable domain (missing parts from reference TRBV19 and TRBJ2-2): DGGITQSPKYLFRKEGQNVTLSCEQNLNHDAMYWYRQDPGQGLRLIYYSQIVNDFQKGDIAEGYSVSREKKESFPLTVTSAQKNPTAFYLCASEKGAGVGELFFGEGSRLTVL.

The CDR3 protein is CASSLDAGVSSGNTIYF. In DNA form, the CDR3 reads TGCGCCAGCAGCTTGGACGCAGGGGTTAGCTCTGGAAACACCATATATTTT. The rearrangement uses TRBV5-1 and TRBJ1-3, with TRBD1 as a possible D gene (6 bases). The germline CDR1 and CDR2 sequences are SGHRS and YFSETQ. The CDR3 length is 17 residues. The germline V and J ends were trimmed by 0 bases and 0 bases, with 13 bases remaining between them.

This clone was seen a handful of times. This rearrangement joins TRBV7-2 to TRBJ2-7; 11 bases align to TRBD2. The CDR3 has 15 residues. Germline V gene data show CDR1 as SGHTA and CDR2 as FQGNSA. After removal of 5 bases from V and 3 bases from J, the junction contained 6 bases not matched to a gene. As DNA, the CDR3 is TGTGCCAGCAGCGAAACTAGCGGGGGATACTACGAGCAGTACTTC. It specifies CASSETSGGYYEQYF.

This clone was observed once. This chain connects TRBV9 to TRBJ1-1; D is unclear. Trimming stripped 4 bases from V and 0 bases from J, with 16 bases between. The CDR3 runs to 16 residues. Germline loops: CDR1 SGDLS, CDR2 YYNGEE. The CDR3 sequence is CASSNAPQRLNTEAFF. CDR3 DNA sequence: TGTGCCAGCAGCAATGCCCCACAGAGATTGAACACTGAAGCTTTCTTT.

As DNA, the CDR3 is TGTGCCAGCAGTTCGCGGATAGAAGCTTTCTTT. Its translation: CASSSRIEAFF. V gene TRBV6-2 or TRBV6-3 combines with J gene TRBJ1-1; D gene unclear. Trimming pared 4 bases from V and 8 bases from J, leaving 8 bases between. The CDR3 is made up of 11 amino acids. Germline loops: CDR1 MNHEY, CDR2 SVGEGT.

The CDR3, as DNA: TGCGCCAGCAGCGCTGCTATTAAGAACACTGAAGCTTTCTTT. It specifies CASSAAIKNTEAFF. V usage is TRBV5-1 and J usage is TRBJ1-1; no definite D call. Germline V lookup: CDR1 SGHRS, CDR2 YFSETQ. CDR3 length: 14 residues. Deletions cut 4 bases from V and 1 base from J, with 11 bases between.